This T cell receptor (beta chain) stems from a study of cytomegalovirus exposure and HLA in healthy donors. CDR1 and CDR2 from the germline V gene are SGHRS and YFSETQ. With 4 bases removed from V and 2 bases from J, the gap between germline ends came to 16 bases. This CDR3 is 15 amino acids long. This clone was seen only a few times. Amplification used 60 Vbeta primers and 13 Jbeta primers. Clones were read by immunoSEQ multiplex PCR, and TCRdb kept only the in-frame ones, dropping some. The repertoire holds tens of thousands of clones, with under 85% as singletons. V usage is TRBV5-1 and J usage is TRBJ2-7; D perhaps matches TRBD1 (6 bases). Sequencing was carried out using PBMCs. The sequence was collected from a man in his fifties in good health and CMV-seronegative. The CDR3 loop is CASSPRTSGAYEQYF. The CDR3 nucleotides read TGCGCCAGCAGCCCCAGGACGTCAGGGGCCTACGAGCAGTACTTC. Full variable domain (rest looked up from reference TRBV5-1 and TRBJ2-7): KAGVTQTPRYLIKTRGQQVTLSCSPISGHRSVSWYQQTPGQGLQFLFEYFSETQRNKGNFPGRFSGRQFSNSRSEMNVSTLELGDSALYLCASSPRTSGAYEQYFGPGTRLTVT.